This entry lists 26 T cell receptor beta chains sequenced from one sample in a study of T cell changes during pregnancy in multiple sclerosis (dated by TCRdb to between 2017 and 2020). The library was generated by the immunoSEQ multiplex PCR assay. The immuneACCESS repertoire file appears here via TCRdb, limited to in-frame rearrangements. These files lack a portion of the clones; in checked studies, under half of the deficit traces to unresolved V genes, and the cause of the others is not known. In all, the sample holds about 72,000 clones, and 91% of those were seen once. Around 0.75% of the sample is held by the ten biggest clonotypes. Sequencing was performed on peripheral blood, taken in the third trimester of pregnancy. These receptors came from a female donor in good health, enrolled as a control in a pregnancy study.

This chain links TRBV4-3 with TRBJ1-1, with D possibly matching TRBD1 (5 bases). This CDR3 spans 14 amino acids. V lost 4 bases, J lost 7 bases, and 16 bases lay in between. In germline, CDR1 is LGHNA, CDR2 YSLEER. The CDR3 DNA sequence: TGCGCCAGCAGCCTCCGAGGGACTAGGGATGAAGCTTTCTTT. Residues: CASSLRGTRDEAFF.

The rearrangement uses TRBV12-5 and TRBJ1-1; D is perhaps TRBD1 (6 bases). V was trimmed by 6 bases and J by 5 bases, leaving 13 bases between them. Germline V gene lookup returns CDR1 LGHNT and CDR2 FRNRAP. CDR3 size: 13 residues. Here the CDR3 reads CASGPRGGTEAFF. In DNA, the CDR3 is TGTGCTAGTGGCCCCAGGGGTGGTACTGAAGCTTTCTTT.

This CDR3 is CASSLQGTSLAKNIQYF. The CDR3 DNA reads as TGTGCCAGCAGTTTGCAGGGGACGTCGCTAGCCAAAAACATTCAGTACTTC. V usage is TRBV28 and J usage is TRBJ2-4, with a weak D call TRBD1 (6 bases). Germline CDR1 reads MDHEN; CDR2 reads SYDVKM. V dropped 3 bases and J dropped 0 bases, with 15 bases sitting between them. This CDR3 contains 17 residues.

This clone was counted between two and nine times. The chain has TRBV29-1 and TRBJ2-2; TRBD2 matches 8 bases. Unmatched junction bases numbered 3, after V lost 4 bases and J lost 5 bases. Looked up from germline, CDR1 is SQVTM and CDR2 is ANQGSEA. The CDR3 runs 13 residues. CDR3 DNA: TGCAGCGTTGTTCGGGGGGGGACCGGGGAGCTGTTTTTT. Translation: CSVVRGGTGELFF.

This clone was observed a single time. The gene calls are TRBV4-1 and TRBJ1-4, with D perhaps TRBD1 (6 bases). The length of the CDR3 is 16 residues. V was shortened by 4 bases and J by 0 bases, with 12 bases between the two germline ends. CDR1 is MGHRA, CDR2 YSYEKL, per germline. The CDR3 nucleotides read TGCGCCAGCAGCCTAGGCGACAGGACAACTAATGAAAAACTGTTTTTT. Its protein is CASSLGDRTTNEKLFF.

In this sample, this clone turned up a few times. V is TRBV2 and J is TRBJ1-2; D is uncertain. Germline V gene sequence: CDR1 SNHLY, CDR2 FYNNEI. Trimming shortened V by 3 bases and J by 4 bases, and 9 bases separated the two germline ends. This CDR3 region has 13 residues. The CDR3, as DNA: TGTGCCAGCAGTGACCAGGACTCCTATGGCTACACCTTC. It yields the protein CASSDQDSYGYTF.

The chain combines TRBV6-4 with TRBJ1-1; possibly TRBD1 for D (6 bases). Per germline, CDR1 MRHNA and CDR2 SNTAGT. Trimming stripped 6 bases from V and 1 base from J, with 12 bases between. This CDR3 has 14 residues. The CDR3 DNA reads TGTGCCAGCAGGTCAGGGGCCTCGAACACTGAAGCTTTCTTT. The encoded protein is CASRSGASNTEAFF.

This clone was detected once. This chain uses TRBV27 with TRBJ2-7; 13 bases fit TRBD2. Trimming removed 5 bases from V and 2 bases from J; junction bases left unmatched: 12. Germline V gene lookup returns CDR1 MNHEY and CDR2 SMNVEV (reference sequence). The CDR3 loop spans 18 amino acids. The CDR3 DNA reads as TGTGCCAGCAGTCCACTACCGGGACTAGCGGGAAGAGCCTACGAGCAGTACTTC. The encoded protein is CASSPLPGLAGRAYEQYF.

V and J are TRBV28 and TRBJ1-1; D may be TRBD1 (6 bases). The ends were cut back, 3 bases at V and 4 bases at J, with 12 bases in the middle. This CDR3 region has 14 residues. Germline loops: CDR1 MDHEN, CDR2 SYDVKM. The CDR3 sequence: CASSLQGTLTEAFF. The CDR3 region has the DNA TGTGCCAGCAGTTTGCAGGGGACCCTCACTGAAGCTTTCTTT. Full variable domain (rest looked up from reference TRBV28 and TRBJ1-1): DVKVTQSSRYLVKRTGEKVFLECVQDMDHENMFWYRQDPGLGLRLIYFSYDVKMKEKGDIPEGYSVSREKKERFSLILESASTNQTSMYLCASSLQGTLTEAFFGQGTRLTVV.

The CDR3 loop reads CSVDGPGVNEQYF. For the CDR3, the DNA is TGCAGCGTTGATGGCCCAGGGGTAAACGAGCAGTACTTC. This chain connects TRBV29-1 to TRBJ2-7, with TRBD1 as a possible D gene (6 bases). Germline lookup yields CDR1 SQVTM and CDR2 ANQGSEA. V gave up 3 bases and J gave up 5 bases, with 14 bases separating them. This CDR3 region has 13 residues.

The chain combines TRBV28 with TRBJ1-2; 11 nucleotides line up with TRBD1. Per the germline V gene, CDR1 is MDHEN and CDR2 is SYDVKM. This CDR3 has 18 residues. J gave up 2 bases and V 5 bases, and 13 bases lay outside the gene matches. Here the CDR3 DNA reads TGTGCCAGCAGTGGGACACCGGGACAGGGGGGGGCGAACTATGGCTACACCTTC. This codes for CASSGTPGQGGANYGYTF.

This clone was seen just once. The V and J genes are TRBV4-3 and TRBJ1-2, with D possibly being TRBD1 (5 bases). Germline V gene lookup returns CDR1 LGHNA and CDR2 YSLEER. Trimming removed 0 bases from V and 6 bases from J, with 17 bases in between. The CDR3 has 16 residues. CDR3 amino acids: CASSQDQAQGRNGYTF. The CDR3 bases are TGCGCCAGCAGCCAAGATCAGGCGCAGGGAAGGAATGGCTACACCTTC.

This chain links TRBV5-1 with TRBJ1-1; D is perhaps TRBD1 (6 bases). Per the germline V gene, CDR1 is SGHRS and CDR2 is YFSETQ. The V gene lost 4 bases and the J gene lost 2 bases, with 15 bases spanning the gap. CDR3 length equals 15 residues. CDR3 residues: CASSIQGLTNTEAFF. CDR3 nucleotides: TGCGCCAGCAGCATTCAGGGGCTTACTAACACTGAAGCTTTCTTT. Based on the CDR3 plus reference TRBV5-1 and TRBJ1-1, the full variable domain is KAGVTQTPRYLIKTRGQQVTLSCSPISGHRSVSWYQQTPGQGLQFLFEYFSETQRNKGNFPGRFSGRQFSNSRSEMNVSTLELGDSALYLCASSIQGLTNTEAFFGQGTRLTVV.

This chain joins TRBV27 and TRBJ2-3; TRBD2 aligns across 11 bases. J gave up 9 bases and V 0 bases, and 17 bases lay outside the gene matches. CDR1 and CDR2 (germline): MNHEY, SMNVEV (reference sequence). This CDR3 has 19 amino acids. This chain's CDR3 is CASSLSGLAGGPVVGTQYF. The CDR3 coding sequence is TGTGCCAGCAGTTTATCAGGTTTAGCGGGAGGGCCTGTGGTAGGAACGCAGTATTTT.

Note on this clone: The sample contains more than one DNA sequence encoding this CDR3. V gene TRBV6-1 combines with J gene TRBJ2-3, with 9 nucleotides matching TRBD1. The CDR3 has 14 residues. The J segment lost 4 bases and the V segment lost 1 base, leaving 0 bases of the junction unmatched. The germline V gene has CDR1 MNHNS and CDR2 SASEGT. DNA of the CDR3: TGTGCCAGCAGTGAAGGGACAGGGGCAGATACGCAGTATTTT. This codes for CASSEGTGADTQYF.

The gene calls are TRBV5-6 and TRBJ2-1; D might be TRBD1 (5 bases). Trimming stripped 0 bases from V and 0 bases from J, with 7 bases between. CDR3 length: 15 residues. The V gene's germline CDR1 is SGHDT and CDR2 YYEEEE. The CDR3 here is CASSLGGVSYNEQFF. The CDR3 DNA reads as TGTGCCAGCAGCTTGGGGGGCGTCTCCTACAATGAGCAGTTCTTC.

The J gene is TRBJ2-7, the V gene TRBV25-1; 8 nucleotides match TRBD1. V shed 2 bases and J 7 bases; nucleotides not matched to a gene: 10. The V gene's germline CDR1 is MGHDK and CDR2 SYGVNS. The CDR3 sequence is 15 residues long. DNA for the CDR3: TGTGCCAGCAGTGAAGCTATGAACAGGGGGAAAGAGCAGTACTTC. It codes for CASSEAMNRGKEQYF.

The chain combines TRBV15 with TRBJ2-3; 7 bases agree with TRBD2. Germline-derived CDR1 and CDR2 are LNHNV and YYDKDF (reference sequence). The CDR3 sequence is 14 residues long. V lost 1 base and J lost 5; bases outside the gene matches: 3. This chain's CDR3 is CATSRVGGVDTQYF. CDR3 DNA sequence: TGTGCCACCAGCAGAGTGGGGGGGGTAGATACGCAGTATTTT.

This clone was seen once. This chain connects TRBV30 to TRBJ1-5; D call uncertain. Germline assignment: CDR1 GTSNPN and CDR2 SVGIG (reference sequence). Trimming removed 6 bases at V and 0 bases at J, with 12 bases between. The CDR3 is 14 amino acids. The CDR3 is CACSRPYSNQPQHF. The CDR3 region has the DNA TGTGCCTGCAGCAGGCCTTATAGCAATCAGCCCCAGCATTTT.

The chain has TRBV27 and TRBJ2-2; 7 positions agree with TRBD1. This CDR3 spans 17 amino acids. Germline values: CDR1 MNHEY, CDR2 SMNVEV (reference sequence). With V trimmed by 5 bases and J by 2 bases, 11 bases remained unmatched. Here the CDR3 reads CASSRFGTGANTGELFF. The CDR3 DNA reads TGTGCCAGCAGTCGATTCGGTACAGGGGCTAACACCGGGGAGCTGTTTTTT.

CDR3 residues: CASSYSGGSSTDTQYF. The CDR3 DNA is TGTGCCAGCAGTTACTCCGGCGGATCTAGCACAGATACGCAGTATTTT. The rearrangement uses TRBV6-5 and TRBJ2-3, with D hard to call. The V and J ends lost 0 bases and 0 bases respectively, with 10 bases between them. Germline-derived CDR1 and CDR2 are MNHEY and SVGAGI. CDR3 size: 16 residues.

The J gene is TRBJ1-1, the V gene TRBV6-5; D ambiguous. Looked up from germline, CDR1 is MNHEY and CDR2 is SVGAGI. V was shortened by 5 bases and J by 3 bases, with 13 bases between the two germline ends. The CDR3 spans 14 residues. The CDR3 bases are TGTGCCAGCAGTCGTACCCCCGGAGACACTGAAGCTTTCTTT. It is translated as CASSRTPGDTEAFF.

The rearrangement joins TRBV5-1 to TRBJ1-4; 7 bases agree with TRBD1. CDR3 length: 14 residues. Germline CDR1 and CDR2: SGHRS and YFSETQ. V was pared by 4 bases and J by 2 bases, with 2 bases of the junction left unmatched. The CDR3 protein is CASSPQGTNEKLFF. The CDR3, as DNA: TGCGCCAGCAGCCCACAGGGGACTAATGAAAAACTGTTTTTT.

Only one count was recorded for this clone. The J gene is TRBJ1-3, the V gene TRBV19, with D possibly TRBD1 on 5 matching bases. This CDR3 is built from 14 residues. Germline CDR1 LNHDA, CDR2 SQIVND (reference sequence). Trimming pared 9 bases from V and 0 bases from J, leaving 12 bases between. The CDR3 reads CASNHRNSGNTIYF. CDR3 in DNA: TGTGCCAGCAACCACAGGAACTCTGGAAACACCATATATTTT.

The chain is built from TRBV4-3 and TRBJ1-1; possibly TRBD1 for D (5 bases). Germline CDR1 reads LGHNA; CDR2 reads YSLEER. This CDR3 comprises 17 residues. V dropped 1 base and J dropped 7 bases, with 22 bases sitting between them. The CDR3 DNA reads TGCGCCAGCAGCCAAGTTCGGGGAGTTGGGGACTCCAATGAAGCTTTCTTT. Protein sequence: CASSQVRGVGDSNEAFF.

The genes are TRBV4-2 and TRBJ2-3; a possible D gene is TRBD1 (5 bases). Between the trimmed V and J ends, which lost 0 bases and 4 bases, there was a span of 11 bases. The CDR3 loop spans 15 amino acids. CDR1 is LGHNA and CDR2 is YNFKEQ in the germline V gene. The CDR3 spells CASSQENLGADTQYF. In nucleotides, the CDR3 is TGTGCCAGCAGCCAAGAAAACCTAGGGGCAGATACGCAGTATTTT.